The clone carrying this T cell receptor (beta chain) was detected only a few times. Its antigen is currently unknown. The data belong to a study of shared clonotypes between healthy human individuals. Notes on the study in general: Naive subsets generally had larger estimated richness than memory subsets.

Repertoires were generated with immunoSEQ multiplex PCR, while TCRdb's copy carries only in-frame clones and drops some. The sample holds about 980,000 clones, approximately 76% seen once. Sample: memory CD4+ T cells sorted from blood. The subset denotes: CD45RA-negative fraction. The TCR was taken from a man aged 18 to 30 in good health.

The CDR3 region is CASSQDQMNTEAFF. CDR3 bases: TGCGCCAGCAGCCAAGACCAAATGAACACTGAAGCTTTCTTT. This rearrangement joins TRBV4-1 to TRBJ1-1; no clear D. From germline, CDR1 is MGHRA and CDR2 YSYEKL. Trimming pared 0 bases from V and 0 bases from J, leaving 5 bases between. The CDR3 covers 14 residues.